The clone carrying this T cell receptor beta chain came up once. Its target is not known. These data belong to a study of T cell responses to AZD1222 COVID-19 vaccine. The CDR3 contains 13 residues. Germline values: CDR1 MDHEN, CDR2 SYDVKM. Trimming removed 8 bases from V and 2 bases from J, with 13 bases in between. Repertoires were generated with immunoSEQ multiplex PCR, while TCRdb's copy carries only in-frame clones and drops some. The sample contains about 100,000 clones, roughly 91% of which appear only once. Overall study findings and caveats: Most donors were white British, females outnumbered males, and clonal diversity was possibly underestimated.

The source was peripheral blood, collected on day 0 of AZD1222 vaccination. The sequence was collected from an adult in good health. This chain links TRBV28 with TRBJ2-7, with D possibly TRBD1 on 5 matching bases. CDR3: CASGAGSTYEQYF. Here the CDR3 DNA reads TGTGCCAGCGGCGCAGGGTCAACCTACGAGCAGTACTTC.